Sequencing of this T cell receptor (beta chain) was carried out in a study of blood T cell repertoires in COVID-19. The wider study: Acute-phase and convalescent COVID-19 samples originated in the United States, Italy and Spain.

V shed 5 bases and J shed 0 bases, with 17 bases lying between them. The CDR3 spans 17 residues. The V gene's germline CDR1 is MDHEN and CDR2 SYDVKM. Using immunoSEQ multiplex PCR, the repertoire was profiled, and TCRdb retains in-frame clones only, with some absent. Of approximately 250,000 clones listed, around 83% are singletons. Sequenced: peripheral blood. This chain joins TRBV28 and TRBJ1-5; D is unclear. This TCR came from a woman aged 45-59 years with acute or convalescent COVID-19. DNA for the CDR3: TGTGCCAGCAGTCCCCGATACGGGGTCTATAGCAATCAGCCCCAGCATTTT. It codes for CASSPRYGVYSNQPQHF.